This TCR beta chain was profiled in a study of T cells expressing NK-cell markers. The study's findings and limits: One observes that, in several donors, these clonotypes were also the leading ones within the CD3+CD56-NKG2C+ fraction. HCMV specificity of the expanded NKG2C+ T cell clones was not established.

About this clonotype: As yet, its antigen is unknown.

The CDR3 contains 16 residues. The germline V gene has CDR1 LNHNV and CDR2 YYDKDF (reference sequence). TCRdb derives one entry per CDR3 protein from the 5' RACE reads, leaving out DNA. This table lists roughly 420,000 distinct CDR3 sequences. The chain employs TRBV15 and TRBJ1-2; with no DNA, the TCRdb D assignment of TRBD1 cannot be verified. The sequencing sample was made of blood T cells: a sorted CD56 or NKG2C T cell subset, CD4+ or CD8+ T cells, or bulk PBMC T cells (not recorded which). The sequence derives from a woman aged 18-70 years in good health. CDR3 loop: CATVRVPGDPLYGYTF. Variable domain in full (rest from reference TRBV15 and TRBJ1-2): DAMVIQNPRYQVTQFGKPVTLSCSQTLNHNVMYWYQQKSSQAPKLLFHYYDKDFNNEADTPDNFQSRRPNTSFCFLDIRSPGLGDTAMYLCATVRVPGDPLYGYTFGSGTRLTVV.